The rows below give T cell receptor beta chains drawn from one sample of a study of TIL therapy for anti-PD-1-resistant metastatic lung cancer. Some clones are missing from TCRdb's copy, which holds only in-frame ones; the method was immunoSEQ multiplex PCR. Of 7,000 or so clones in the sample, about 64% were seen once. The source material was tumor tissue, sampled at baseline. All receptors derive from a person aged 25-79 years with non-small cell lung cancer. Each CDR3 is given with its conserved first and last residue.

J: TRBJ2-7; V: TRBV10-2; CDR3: CASRQAVSYEQYF
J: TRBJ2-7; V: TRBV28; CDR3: CASSTPTSGKIDEQYF
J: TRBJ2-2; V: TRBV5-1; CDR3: CASSLTGQAGGELFF
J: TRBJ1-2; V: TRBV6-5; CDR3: CASSTLGTFGYTF
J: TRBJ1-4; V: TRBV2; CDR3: CASSVQGGGEKLFF
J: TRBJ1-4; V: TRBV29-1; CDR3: CSVGQGNNEKLFF
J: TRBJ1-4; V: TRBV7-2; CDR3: CASSKSPLGANEKLFF
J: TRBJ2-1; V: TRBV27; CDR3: CASSLSAGSYNEQFF
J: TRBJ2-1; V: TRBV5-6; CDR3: CASSLDLANEQFF
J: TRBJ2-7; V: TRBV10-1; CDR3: CASSPAETSGSSEQYF
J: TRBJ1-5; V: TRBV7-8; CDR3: CASSLNAQYSNQPQHF
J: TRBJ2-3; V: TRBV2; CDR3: CASGGQSFSTDTQYF
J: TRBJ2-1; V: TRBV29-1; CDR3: CSAEWGGGNEQFF
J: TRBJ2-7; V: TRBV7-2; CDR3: CASSLQGPGFAEQYF
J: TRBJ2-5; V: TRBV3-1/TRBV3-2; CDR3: CASSTRDRGPAQETQYF
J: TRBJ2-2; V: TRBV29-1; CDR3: CSVRQGFTGELFF
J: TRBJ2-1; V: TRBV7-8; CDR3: CASSPLIPPNHNEQFF
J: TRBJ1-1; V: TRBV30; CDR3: CAWVPLENTEAFF
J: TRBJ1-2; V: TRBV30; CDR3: CAWSDRGWGYTF
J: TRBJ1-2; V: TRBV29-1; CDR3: CSVTVTGDGYTF
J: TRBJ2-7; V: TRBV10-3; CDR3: CAISDDMRTYEQYF
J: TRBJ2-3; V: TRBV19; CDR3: CASSLSGTDTQYF
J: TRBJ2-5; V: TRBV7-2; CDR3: CASSLGTGGKTQYF
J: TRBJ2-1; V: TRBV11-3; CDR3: CASSPSGSSYNEQFF
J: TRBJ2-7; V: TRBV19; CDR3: CASSVGTVEQYF
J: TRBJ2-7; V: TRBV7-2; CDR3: CASSLDGTSSYEQYF
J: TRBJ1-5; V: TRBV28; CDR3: CASSLSQSYNQPQHF
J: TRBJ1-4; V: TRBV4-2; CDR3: CASSQTGGNNEKLFF
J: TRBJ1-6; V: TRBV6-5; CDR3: CASSSQGSSYNSPLHF
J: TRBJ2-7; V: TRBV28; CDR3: CAITSGNEQYF
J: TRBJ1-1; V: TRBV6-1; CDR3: CASSESPWEAFF
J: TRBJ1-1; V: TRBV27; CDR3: CASSPQGIGQGGAFF
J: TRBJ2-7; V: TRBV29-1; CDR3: CSVGDRAYEQYF
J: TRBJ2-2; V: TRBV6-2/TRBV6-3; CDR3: CASSWDSNTGELFF
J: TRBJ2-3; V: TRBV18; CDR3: CASSTPPHLAGVDTQYF
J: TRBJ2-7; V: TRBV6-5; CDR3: CASRAGLAGHEQYF
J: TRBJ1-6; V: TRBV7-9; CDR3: CASSSGQANSPLHF